This T cell receptor beta chain was observed in a study of T cell responses to AZD1222 COVID-19 vaccine. TCRdb's table, derived via immunoSEQ multiplex PCR, lists solely in-frame clones and lacks some. Seen here are about 170,000 clones, roughly 93% observed once, and the top ten hold approximately 4%. This CDR3 is 12 amino acids long. V was pared by 4 bases and J by 7 bases, with 10 bases between. Germline V gene lookup returns CDR1 SEHNR and CDR2 FQNEAQ (reference sequence). The starting material was peripheral blood, obtained on day 0 of AZD1222 vaccination. This rearrangement joins TRBV7-9 to TRBJ1-2, with D possibly matching TRBD1 (5 bases). This TCR derives from an adult in good health. The CDR3 sequence is CASSSGLSGYTF. DNA of the CDR3: TGTGCCAGCAGCTCAGGGTTAAGTGGCTACACCTTC. Full variable domain (missing parts from reference TRBV7-9 and TRBJ1-2): DTGVSQNPRHKITKRGQNVTFRCDPISEHNRLYWYRQTLGQGPEFLTYFQNEAQLEKSRLLSDRFSAERPKGSFSTLEIQRTEQGDSAMYLCASSSGLSGYTFGSGTRLTVV.